One sample yielded the 32 T cell receptor beta chains listed below, sequenced in a study of control samples from healthy donors and cancer patients (dated by TCRdb to the early 2020s). To prepare the library, the immunoSEQ multiplex PCR assay was applied. Imported from immuneACCESS, the table was reduced by TCRdb to in-frame sequences with V and J called. These copies leave out some clones; in studies compared against another copy, an unresolved V gene accounts for under half, and the cause of the remainder is not known. The sample table contains 70,000 to 80,000 clones; only one count was recorded for roughly 89% of them. The top ten hold under 2.5% of the sample. Sequenced material: PBMCs. These receptors were collected from a woman aged 60-75 years with head and neck cancer.

In DNA, the CDR3 is TGTGCCAGCAGCTTTCGGGGGGCTGAAGGGGCCCAGTACTTC. Translated: CASSFRGAEGAQYF. This chain joins TRBV11-2 and TRBJ2-5; D is perhaps TRBD2 (7 bases). The CDR3 loop spans 14 amino acids. Per germline, CDR1 SGHAT and CDR2 FQNNGV. The ends were cut back, 3 bases at V and 9 bases at J, with 17 bases in the middle. The whole variable domain, filled in from reference TRBV11-2 and TRBJ2-5, reads EAGVAQSPRYKIIEKRQSVAFWCNPISGHATLYWYQQILGQGPKLLIQFQNNGVVDDSQLPKDRFSAERLKGVDSTLKIQPAKLEDSAVYLCASSFRGAEGAQYFGPGTRLLVL.

V usage is TRBV29-1 and J usage is TRBJ2-2; weak D call: TRBD2 (7 bases). This CDR3 spans 13 amino acids. The germline CDR1 and CDR2 sequences are SQVTM and ANQGSEA. Trimming took off 6 bases at V and 6 bases at J, with 14 bases between the two ends. CDR3 sequence: CSVTGRAAGELFF. For the CDR3, the DNA is TGCAGCGTCACAGGGAGGGCGGCCGGGGAGCTGTTTTTT.

The V gene is TRBV10-1, the J gene TRBJ2-7, with 7 bases fitting TRBD1. Germline CDR1 WNHNN, CDR2 SYGVQD (reference sequence). J gave up 3 bases and V 2 bases, and 10 bases lay outside the gene matches. The CDR3 spans 16 residues. The CDR3 bases are TGCGCCAGCAGTGAGACCTTTGAGGGACAGAGCTACGAGCAGTACTTC. Translating gives CASSETFEGQSYEQYF.

The V gene is TRBV12-3 or TRBV12-4, the J gene TRBJ2-5, with D possibly being TRBD2 (6 bases). CDR3 length equals 12 residues. Trimming shortened V by 3 bases and J by 5 bases, and 7 bases separated the two germline ends. CDR3 region: CASSFRGETQYF. CDR3 DNA sequence: TGTGCCAGCAGTTTTCGGGGGGAGACCCAGTACTTC.

The chain recombines TRBV5-4 with TRBJ2-1; 10 nucleotides line up with TRBD2. Germline lookup yields CDR1 SGHNT and CDR2 YYREEE (reference sequence). Germline trimming cut 2 bases from V and 5 bases from J; bases unmatched to any gene: 7. This CDR3 is 16 amino acids long. DNA of the CDR3: TGTGCCAGCAGCTTATCAGGACTAGCGGCCCACAATGAGCAGTTCTTC. Its protein is CASSLSGLAAHNEQFF.

The chain couples TRBV19 to TRBJ1-2; TRBD1 is a possible D gene (5 bases). The CDR3 spans 13 residues. Germline CDR1 LNHDA, CDR2 SQIVND (reference sequence). Trimming shortened V by 6 bases and J by 4 bases, and 12 bases separated the two germline ends. The CDR3 DNA sequence: TGTGCCAGTAGCATGCAGGGAGGCTATGGCTACACCTTC. The encoded protein is CASSMQGGYGYTF.

The rearrangement links TRBV5-1 to TRBJ2-1; 9 nucleotides match TRBD1. The CDR3 runs to 16 residues. V was clipped by 0 bases and J by 1 base; unmatched bases: 2. From germline, CDR1 is SGHRS and CDR2 YFSETQ. The CDR3 region is CASSLGDRVSYNEQFF. The CDR3 DNA reads as TGCGCCAGCAGCTTGGGGGACAGGGTATCCTACAATGAGCAGTTCTTC.

The chain carries TRBV11-2 and TRBJ2-2; D unclear. The CDR3 totals 13 residues. CDR1 is SGHAT, CDR2 FQNNGV, per germline. V lost 2 bases, J lost 4 bases, and 5 bases lay in between. The CDR3 region is CASSLMLTGELFF. The CDR3 DNA sequence: TGTGCCAGCAGCTTAATGCTCACCGGGGAGCTGTTTTTT.

The V gene is TRBV6-4, the J gene TRBJ1-5; no firm D call. CDR1 and CDR2 from the germline V gene are MRHNA and SNTAGT. Trimming took 3 bases from V and 6 from J, leaving 9 bases between them. CDR3 length equals 13 residues. For the CDR3, the DNA is TGTGCCAGCAGTGAACGGGCGGGTCAGCCCCAGCATTTT. Amino acids: CASSERAGQPQHF.

V usage is TRBV10-3 and J usage is TRBJ2-5; D gene unclear. Germline V gene data show CDR1 as ENHRY and CDR2 as SYGVKD. V dropped 6 bases and J dropped 1 base, with 12 bases sitting between them. CDR3 size: 14 residues. CDR3 sequence: CAIRDGLTQETQYF. CDR3 sequence (DNA): TGTGCCATCAGGGACGGATTGACCCAAGAGACCCAGTACTTC.

The chain links TRBV5-4 to TRBJ2-7; no clear D gene. This CDR3 comprises 13 residues. The V and J ends lost 2 bases and 1 base respectively, with 7 bases between them. Looked up from germline, CDR1 is SGHNT and CDR2 is YYREEE (reference sequence). The CDR3 DNA follows: TGTGCCAGCAGCTTTGACGGATCCTACGAGCAGTACTTC. This encodes CASSFDGSYEQYF.

This clone has a handful of counts. Written as DNA, the CDR3 is TGTGCCAGCCCCCCCTCTGGGACAGGGATGAACACTGAAGCTTTCTTT. It translates to CASPPSGTGMNTEAFF. This rearrangement joins TRBV28 to TRBJ1-1; the match to TRBD1 covers 9 bases. V lost 8 bases, J lost 0 bases, and 10 bases stayed unmatched. The germline V gene encodes CDR1 MDHEN and CDR2 SYDVKM. The CDR3 consists of 16 residues.

This clone was counted between two and nine times. The V gene is TRBV5-6, the J gene TRBJ2-1, with 10 bases fitting TRBD2. V lost 4 bases, J lost 4 bases, and 14 bases stayed unmatched. The V gene's germline CDR1 is SGHDT and CDR2 YYEEEE. This CDR3 comprises 18 residues. The CDR3 is CASSGGVAGGALYNEQFF. The CDR3 region has the DNA TGTGCCAGCAGCGGTGGGGTAGCGGGAGGTGCCCTATACAATGAGCAGTTCTTC.

J is TRBJ2-7 and V is TRBV7-2; D is undetermined. Germline values: CDR1 SGHTA, CDR2 FQGNSA. V lost 3 bases and J 5 bases, leaving 5 bases between the germline ends. This CDR3 spans 11 amino acids. The CDR3 sequence is CASSFVNEQYF. The CDR3 DNA reads TGTGCCAGCAGCTTCGTTAACGAGCAGTACTTC.

This clone is a singleton in its sample. V is TRBV9 and J is TRBJ1-2; D remains ambiguous. The CDR3 consists of 15 residues. Trimming took 0 bases from V and 8 from J, leaving 17 bases between them. Germline loops: CDR1 SGDLS, CDR2 YYNGEE. As DNA, the CDR3 is TGTGCCAGCAGCGTAGACGGTTGGGAATCGGGAGGCTACACCTTC. It specifies CASSVDGWESGGYTF.

This chain uses TRBV5-1 with TRBJ1-3; TRBD1 matches at 11 bases. From germline, CDR1 is SGHRS and CDR2 YFSETQ. The ends lost 4 bases at V and 8 bases at J; junction bases unmatched: 8. The CDR3 contains 15 residues. Here the CDR3 DNA reads TGCGCCAGCAGCCGCGGGACAGGGGGTATGGACACCATATATTTT. Translated: CASSRGTGGMDTIYF.

This clone was observed once. This chain joins TRBV5-1 and TRBJ2-2; 7 nucleotides align to TRBD2. The CDR3 extends over 16 amino acids. Per the germline V gene, CDR1 is SGHRS and CDR2 is YFSETQ. V shed 1 base, J shed 1 base, and the junction held 4 bases outside the gene matches. CDR3 coding DNA: TGCGCCAGCAGCTTGATGCGGGAGTGGAACACCGGGGAGCTGTTTTTT. The encoded protein is CASSLMREWNTGELFF.

This chain connects TRBV29-1 to TRBJ2-5; D unresolved. Trimming took 7 bases from V and 5 from J, leaving 17 bases between them. Per germline, CDR1 SQVTM and CDR2 ANQGSEA. The CDR3 is 13 residues long. The CDR3 DNA sequence: TGCAGCGCAAGGTCTCCTACGAGGGAGACCCAGTACTTC. Its protein is CSARSPTRETQYF.

This clone appeared once. CDR3 coding DNA: TGTGCCACCAGTGATTTGGAGGGAGGGCCTGCAGATACGCAGTATTTT. This codes for CATSDLEGGPADTQYF. This rearrangement joins TRBV24-1 to TRBJ2-3, with 7 bases lining up with TRBD2. Germline V gene lookup returns CDR1 KGHDR and CDR2 SFDVKD. The CDR3 has 16 amino acids. The trim removed 0 bases at V and 4 bases at J, leaving 6 bases unmatched.

The CDR3 region is CASSFEGRDTDTQYF. In DNA, the CDR3 is TGCGCCAGCAGCTTCGAGGGACGGGACACAGATACGCAGTATTTT. This chain connects TRBV5-1 to TRBJ2-3; perhaps D is TRBD1 or TRBD2 (5 bases each). CDR3 size: 15 residues. Germline V gene data show CDR1 as SGHRS and CDR2 as YFSETQ. V was shortened by 2 bases and J by 2 bases, with 12 bases between the two germline ends.

This chain connects TRBV3-1 (or the pseudogene TRBV3-2) to TRBJ2-2; TRBD1 agrees at 8 bases. V gave up 1 base and J gave up 1 base; unmatched junction bases: 2. This CDR3 is built from 16 residues. Germline V gives CDR1 LGHDT, CDR2 YNNKEL (reference sequence). CDR3 amino acids: CASSQGGTGNTGELFF. Here the CDR3 DNA reads TGTGCCAGCAGCCAAGGTGGGACAGGGAACACCGGGGAGCTGTTTTTT.

The rearrangement uses TRBV6-2 or TRBV6-3 and TRBJ2-3, with D perhaps TRBD2 (6 bases). This CDR3 contains 15 residues. Germline CDR1 is MNHEY and CDR2 is SVGEGT. V gave up 3 bases and J gave up 0 bases, with 10 bases separating them. The CDR3 DNA reads TGTGCCAGCAGTTATGGGGGGACTAGCACAGATACGCAGTATTTT. This sequence encodes CASSYGGTSTDTQYF.

The chain has TRBV27 and TRBJ1-6, with D hard to call. From germline, CDR1 is MNHEY and CDR2 SMNVEV (reference sequence). This CDR3 comprises 14 residues. V was cut by 3 bases and J by 8 bases, with 11 bases left in between. The chain's CDR3 is CASSFFSLDSPLHF. The CDR3 bases are TGTGCCAGCAGTTTTTTTTCCCTAGATTCACCCCTCCACTTT.

The chain links TRBV6-5 to TRBJ2-3; D is unresolved. The V gene lost 7 bases and the J gene lost 1 base, with 9 bases spanning the gap. CDR1 MNHEY and CDR2 SVGAGI come from the germline V gene. CDR3 length: 13 amino acids. In DNA, the CDR3 is TGTGCCAGCACCCAATGGGGCACAGATACGCAGTATTTT. It is translated as CASTQWGTDTQYF.

The genes are TRBV19 and TRBJ1-5; D is undetermined. V was shortened by 6 bases and J by 1 base, with 13 bases between the two germline ends. CDR3 length: 15 residues. CDR1 and CDR2 from the germline V gene are LNHDA and SQIVND (reference sequence). Here the CDR3 DNA reads TGTGCCAGTAGCCGGGGAGTAGGGAGCAATCAGCCCCAGCATTTT. As protein: CASSRGVGSNQPQHF. Supplemented by reference TRBV19 and TRBJ1-5, the full variable domain reads DGGITQSPKYLFRKEGQNVTLSCEQNLNHDAMYWYRQDPGQGLRLIYYSQIVNDFQKGDIAEGYSVSREKKESFPLTVTSAQKNPTAFYLCASSRGVGSNQPQHFGDGTRLSIL.

The chain recombines TRBV29-1 with TRBJ2-3; 10 bases fit TRBD1. Trimming took 3 bases from V and 3 from J; bases not matched to a gene: 6. In germline, CDR1 is SQVTM, CDR2 ANQGSEA. The CDR3 is made up of 15 amino acids. This chain's CDR3 is CSVDWGQGTTDTQYF. CDR3 DNA: TGCAGCGTTGATTGGGGACAGGGGACGACAGATACGCAGTATTTT.

The chain links TRBV5-5 to TRBJ2-5; 7 nucleotides line up with TRBD1. Germline CDR1 reads SGHKS; CDR2 reads YYEKEE (reference sequence). CDR3 length: 13 amino acids. With 4 bases clipped from V and 5 bases from J, the junction kept 5 bases outside the gene matches. CDR3 region: CASSRQGRETQYF. Written as DNA, the CDR3 is TGTGCCAGCAGCCGACAGGGAAGGGAGACCCAGTACTTC. Full variable domain (missing parts from reference TRBV5-5 and TRBJ2-5): DAGVTQSPTHLIKTRGQQVTLRCSPISGHKSVSWYQQVLGQGPQFIFQYYEKEERGRGNFPDRFSARQFPNYSSELNVNALLLGDSALYLCASSRQGRETQYFGPGTRLLVL.

V usage is TRBV6-5 and J usage is TRBJ2-1; D is ambiguous. Per the germline V gene, CDR1 is MNHEY and CDR2 is SVGAGI. This CDR3 contains 11 residues. V was cut by 7 bases and J by 6 bases, with 7 bases left in between. CDR3 loop: CASTVPNEQFF. The CDR3 DNA sequence: TGTGCCAGCACAGTCCCCAATGAGCAGTTCTTC.

The chain has TRBV29-1 and TRBJ2-3; D is ambiguous. CDR1 SQVTM and CDR2 ANQGSEA come from the germline V gene. The CDR3 loop spans 14 amino acids. V lost 3 bases and J 1 base, leaving 11 bases between the germline ends. The CDR3 reads CSVDMRSGTDTQYF. The DNA for the CDR3 is TGCAGCGTTGATATGCGCTCGGGCACAGATACGCAGTATTTT.

The rearrangement uses TRBV7-9 and TRBJ2-6, with D perhaps given as TRBD1 or TRBD2 (5 bases each). The V and J ends lost 5 bases and 0 bases respectively, with 14 bases between them. The CDR3 totals 17 residues. Per germline, CDR1 SEHNR and CDR2 FQNEAQ (reference sequence). This chain's CDR3 is CASSPTVGDSGANVLTF. CDR3 bases: TGTGCCAGCAGCCCCACTGTGGGGGACTCTGGGGCCAACGTCCTGACTTTC. Filled out from reference TRBV7-9 and TRBJ2-6, the complete variable domain reads DTGVSQNPRHKITKRGQNVTFRCDPISEHNRLYWYRQTLGQGPEFLTYFQNEAQLEKSRLLSDRFSAERPKGSFSTLEIQRTEQGDSAMYLCASSPTVGDSGANVLTFGAGSRLTVL.

The table lists this clone with a count of one. The genes are TRBV7-2 and TRBJ2-2; D might be TRBD1 (5 bases). V was shortened by 2 bases and J by 3 bases, with 13 bases between the two germline ends. CDR1 is SGHTA and CDR2 is FQGNSA in the germline V gene. The CDR3 sequence is 16 residues long. CDR3 in DNA: TGTGCCAGCAGCTTAATGGGGCTAACGGACACCGGGGAGCTGTTTTTT. This gives the protein CASSLMGLTDTGELFF.

Here the CDR3 reads CASSPTGNTIYF. CDR3 nucleotides: TGTGCCAGCAGTCCCACGGGAAACACCATATATTTT. The V gene is TRBV12-3 or TRBV12-4, the J gene TRBJ1-3; D gene uncertain. There are 12 residues in the CDR3. Trimming cost V 5 bases and J 4 bases, with 6 bases left between them.